The rows below give T cell receptor beta chains drawn from one sample of a study. TCRdb fed the 5' RACE reads into MiXCR, producing one record per CDR3 protein. The profile shows tens of thousands of distinct CDR3 sequences, around 26% of them singletons. Sequencing used naive CD4+ T cells sorted from blood. The receptors were gathered from a female donor with breast cancer. CDR3s leave out the opening cysteine and the closing phenylalanine or tryptophan. Some rows have no size entry. The others give once, few or many, or a class for an expanded clone.

V gene: TRBV7-8; clone size: .; J gene: TRBJ2-7; CDR3 protein: ASSPGRGPYEQY
V gene: TRBV7-9; clone size: .; J gene: TRBJ1-5; CDR3 protein: ASSLAGSQPQH
V gene: TRBV20-1; clone size: .; J gene: TRBJ1-2; CDR3 protein: SATRTEANGYT
V gene: TRBV4-1; clone size: .; J gene: TRBJ1-6; CDR3 protein: ASSQVQGISLVSYNSPLH
V gene: TRBV6-5; clone size: few; J gene: TRBJ1-3; CDR3 protein: ASGVGRGLRSGNTIY
V gene: TRBV30; clone size: once; J gene: TRBJ1-6; CDR3 protein: AWSLGRDRGYGFNSPLH
V gene: TRBV4-2; clone size: .; J gene: TRBJ1-2; CDR3 protein: ASSQGPDGGYT
V gene: TRBV2; clone size: .; J gene: TRBJ1-2; CDR3 protein: ASSELLRGRGYGYT
V gene: TRBV6-5; clone size: .; J gene: TRBJ2-1; CDR3 protein: ASSYDNEQF
V gene: TRBV29-1; clone size: many; J gene: TRBJ2-5; CDR3 protein: SVEGLQETQY
V gene: TRBV28; clone size: .; J gene: TRBJ2-3; CDR3 protein: ASSHPGSDTQY
V gene: TRBV4-1; clone size: .; J gene: TRBJ1-1; CDR3 protein: ASSQVDMGLTNTEAF
V gene: TRBV5-1; clone size: few; J gene: TRBJ2-1; CDR3 protein: ASSLGLALGLNEQF
V gene: TRBV7-2; clone size: few; J gene: TRBJ2-5; CDR3 protein: ASSSQRTSGKETQY
V gene: TRBV7-2; clone size: once; J gene: TRBJ2-5; CDR3 protein: ASSLDIAVKTQY
V gene: TRBV2; clone size: .; J gene: TRBJ2-2; CDR3 protein: ASSESVQGELF
V gene: TRBV7-9; clone size: .; J gene: TRBJ2-1; CDR3 protein: ASSATSGRINEQF
V gene: TRBV20-1; clone size: few; J gene: TRBJ2-1; CDR3 protein: SQQGVSYNEQF
V gene: TRBV4-3; clone size: .; J gene: TRBJ2-3; CDR3 protein: ASSQGAGADTQY
V gene: TRBV4-3; clone size: few; J gene: TRBJ2-1; CDR3 protein: ASSPPPGQLSRDGGYNEQF
V gene: TRBV5-1; clone size: many; J gene: TRBJ1-1; CDR3 protein: ASSLEVNTEAF
V gene: TRBV29-1; clone size: .; J gene: TRBJ2-7; CDR3 protein: SVDRFYSYEQY
V gene: TRBV6-5; clone size: many; J gene: TRBJ2-7; CDR3 protein: ASSKGLAEEQY
V gene: TRBV12-5; clone size: few; J gene: TRBJ2-1; CDR3 protein: ASGSGQGDVLAGPAKYNEQF
V gene: TRBV5-1; clone size: many; J gene: TRBJ1-1; CDR3 protein: ASRTGNTEAF
V gene: TRBV4-3; clone size: .; J gene: TRBJ2-1; CDR3 protein: ASSQEVAAEQF
V gene: TRBV10-3; clone size: .; J gene: TRBJ1-1; CDR3 protein: SISGQGGGTEAF